The source of this TCR beta chain is a study of response to subunit inactivated influenza vaccine (dated by TCRdb to 2016 to 2019). Looking at the study overall: Deep quantitative T cell receptor repertoire profiling was used in the study to track responses to a trivalent subunit inactivated influenza vaccine. Overall study results and their limits: According to the authors, only a limited number of new T cells may be recruited by each seasonal influenza vaccination.

This clonotype was observed a handful of times. It has no known antigen specificity. No qualities accompany the bases; no much larger clone lies one base away. The CDR3 runs 14 residues from the cysteine to the phenylalanine. Kept here is only the CDR3 DNA, which spans 42 bases and is read in frame from base 1. The germline V gene encodes CDR1 ENHRY and CDR2 SYGVKD. V and J are truncated by 6 bases and 2 bases respectively, leaving an intervening sequence of 14 bases. Library method: RT-PCR. The reads were generated on an Illumina HiSeq 2500. Starting from the raw public reads, TCRdb applied fastp trimming at Q25, assembled clones with MiXCR and retained in-frame beta chains. Under each unique CDR3 protein, matching rows form one entry showing the most common genes and DNA. For this sample there are about 160,000 distinct CDR3 sequences; approximately 12% appear just once. Roughly 33% of the sample goes to the ten largest clones.

This sample comprised CD8+ T cells sorted from PBMCs, obtained less than 30 months after vaccination. The sequence was obtained from a man aged 50 to 75 who received an inactivated influenza vaccine. Donor details come from another sample of the same person, matched by shared clones. The rearranged chain carries TRBV10-3 and TRBJ2-7; a tentative D call is TRBD1 (6 bases match). The CDR3 region: CAISDGTRPYEQYF. The DNA sequence is as follows: TGTGCCATCAGCGACGGGACACGACCCTACGAGCAGTACTTC.